Listed below are T cell receptor beta chains from one sample, sequenced in a study of blood T cell repertoires in COVID-19. Some clones are missing from TCRdb's copy, which holds only in-frame ones; the method was immunoSEQ multiplex PCR. The data hold about 190,000 clones, with over 60% observed a single time. The sample consisted of peripheral blood. These receptor sequences come from an older woman with acute or convalescent COVID-19. Both conserved end residues are part of each CDR3. The D gene is left open where the match is weak. The size of a clone is reported for some rows only, either as once, few or many, or as a class for expanded clones.

clone_size j_call d_call v_call cdr3_nt cdr3_aa
- TRBJ2-4 TRBD1 TRBV3-1/TRBV3-2 TGTGCCAGCAGTCCACAGGGGGCCAGGAACATTCAGTACTTC CASSPQGARNIQYF
once TRBJ2-7 - TRBV5-1 TGCGCCAGCAGTTGGCGGGGAGTCCACGAGCAGTACTTC CASSWRGVHEQYF
- TRBJ1-1 - TRBV5-6 TGTGCCAGCAGCAGATTCGTTGATGCGGAAGCTTTCTTT CASSRFVDAEAFF
- TRBJ1-3 - TRBV9 TGTGCCAGCAGCGTAGGGACAGTCTCTGGAAACACCATATATTTT CASSVGTVSGNTIYF
- TRBJ2-5 - TRBV10-3 TGTGCCATCAGTGAGTCGTCGGGAGAGACCCAGTACTTC CAISESSGETQYF
- TRBJ2-3 - TRBV14 TGTGCCAGCAGCCAAGATATTCGGACTGTACGCACAGATACGCAGTATTTT CASSQDIRTVRTDTQYF
- TRBJ1-5 - TRBV5-8 TGTGCCAGCAGCTTGGTTGTAGGACAAACGCGACATCAGCCCCAGCATTTT CASSLVVGQTRHQPQHF
- TRBJ1-2 TRBD1 TRBV2 TGTGCCAGCAGTGAAGAGACAGGGCACACCTTC CASSEETGHTF
- TRBJ2-1 TRBD1 TRBV9 TGTGCCAGCAGCGGAGGACAGGGGTTGAATGAGCAGTTCTTC CASSGGQGLNEQFF
once TRBJ2-7 TRBD1 TRBV6-5 TGTGCCAGCAGGGGGGACAGACCTAACTACGAGCAGTACTTC CASRGDRPNYEQYF
- TRBJ1-1 - TRBV2 TGTGCCAGCAGTGGACAGATGGACACTGAAGCTTTCTTT CASSGQMDTEAFF
- TRBJ1-2 TRBD1 TRBV4-1 TGCGCCAGCAGCCCGCAACAGGGGAGTAACTATGGCTACACCTTC CASSPQQGSNYGYTF
- TRBJ1-1 - TRBV10-3 TGTGCCATCAGTGAGCGAGTTACAGGGAGCACCACTGAAGCTTTCTTT CAISERVTGSTTEAFF
- TRBJ2-2 TRBD1 TRBV19 TGTGCCAGTAGTCCACGGACAGGGGGCGCCGGGGAGCTGTTTTTT CASSPRTGGAGELFF
- TRBJ2-3 - TRBV11-2 TGTGCCAGCAGCCTAAACCTACAGGGTCCAGATACGCAGTATTTT CASSLNLQGPDTQYF
- TRBJ2-6 - TRBV11-2 TGTGCCAGCAGCTTAGTAAGCGGGGCCCAGGGGCGGGCCAACGTCCTGACTTTC CASSLVSGAQGRANVLTF
many TRBJ1-2 - TRBV11-2 TGTGCCAGCAGCTTAGGGGCCTCTCTCCCCGGCTACACCTTC CASSLGASLPGYTF
- TRBJ1-1 - TRBV9 TGTGCCAGCACCCGACCCGGGAGGAACACTGAAGCTTTCTTT CASTRPGRNTEAFF
- TRBJ1-2 - TRBV6-5 TGTGCCAGCAGCGAGGGGGGGAACTATGGCTACACCTTC CASSEGGNYGYTF
- TRBJ2-5 - TRBV28 TGTGCCACCAGACAGAGCCGGGAGACCCAGTACTTC CATRQSRETQYF
- TRBJ2-2 TRBD2 TRBV2 TGTGCCAGCAGGTCCCCTAGCGGGAGGGTTTTTACCGGGGAGCTGTTTTTT CASRSPSGRVFTGELFF
- TRBJ2-7 TRBD2 TRBV5-1 TGCGCCAGCAGCTTGGCCGGGACTAGGGGTGCCGAGCAGTACTTC CASSLAGTRGAEQYF
- TRBJ2-5 TRBD2 TRBV19 TGTGCCAGTAGAAGGACTAGCACGACCTTCCAAGAGACCCAGTACTTC CASRRTSTTFQETQYF
once TRBJ1-2 - TRBV7-2 TGTGCCAGCAGCGTTGTGAAGGGGCTGTATGGCTACACCTTC CASSVVKGLYGYTF
- TRBJ1-2 - TRBV19 TGTGCCAGTAGTATAGGTCGACTGATTAACTATGGCTACACCTTC CASSIGRLINYGYTF